The clone carrying this T cell receptor beta chain was seen once. The target antigen is unknown. Each sample provided at least 5.5 micrograms of extracted total RNA. The authors ran a second PCR of about 6 to 11 cycles using a sample-barcoded 5' primer and a J-beta primer mix. TCRdb re-called the 5' RACE reads with MiXCR, one entry per CDR3 protein. The sample carries 1.5 million to 2 million distinct CDR3 sequences, 34% recorded once. This sample is part of a study of blood T cells in healthy people across ages. Study results and limitations: Roughly linearly, TCR beta diversity per million T cells fell as age increased. Long-lived donors had more naive CD4+ cells and higher diversity than aged donors.

The V gene lost 4 bases and the J gene lost 8 bases, with 14 bases spanning the gap. The CDR3 covers 14 residues. CDR1 is MNHNS and CDR2 is SASEGT in the germline V gene. V gene TRBV6-1 combines with J gene TRBJ1-4; D perhaps matches TRBD1 (5 bases). Sequences were obtained from blood. The TCR comes from a woman aged 30 to 39 in good health. In DNA, the CDR3 is TGTGCCAGCAGTGTCGGCCAGGGAACCGAAAAACTGTTTTTT. Its translation is CASSVGQGTEKLFF.